This T cell receptor beta chain was observed in a study of regulatory T cells in long-lasting Graves disease. Study details: Freshly diagnosed Graves' patients had used antithyroid drugs for under 3 months.

The time point denotes: newly diagnosed GD, antithyroid drugs for less than 3 months. From RNA extracted from PBMCs, the TCR library was made. The V and J ends lost 1 base and 4 bases, in that order; junction bases with no gene match: 12. The CDR3 extends over 17 amino acids. Germline lookup yields CDR1 SGHDT and CDR2 YYEEEE. Both iRepertoire HTBI primers and Arm-PCR of CDR3 regions were used to build the TCR beta libraries. TCRdb re-called the multiplex PCR reads through MiXCR, storing one row per CDR3 protein. The sample records roughly 350,000 distinct CDR3 sequences, roughly 16% being singletons. Another study also made use of these data, one on T cells in Graves' hyperthyroidism and ophthalmopathy. As that report states: The majority of expanded thyroid clonotypes above 0.001 also appeared in blood. The model foresaw ophthalmopathy a median around 6.8 months prior to onset.

The sequence was collected from a woman between 18 and 29 years old with Graves disease. V gene TRBV5-6 combines with J gene TRBJ2-5; the match to TRBD1 covers 8 bases. Sequenced material: peripheral blood mononuclear cells (PBMCs), taken at new diagnosis, from a patient treated with antithyroid drugs. For the CDR3, the DNA is TGTGCCAGCAGCTTGAGGGCCGGACAGGGCAGAGCAGAGACCCAGTACTTC. Amino acids: CASSLRAGQGRAETQYF.